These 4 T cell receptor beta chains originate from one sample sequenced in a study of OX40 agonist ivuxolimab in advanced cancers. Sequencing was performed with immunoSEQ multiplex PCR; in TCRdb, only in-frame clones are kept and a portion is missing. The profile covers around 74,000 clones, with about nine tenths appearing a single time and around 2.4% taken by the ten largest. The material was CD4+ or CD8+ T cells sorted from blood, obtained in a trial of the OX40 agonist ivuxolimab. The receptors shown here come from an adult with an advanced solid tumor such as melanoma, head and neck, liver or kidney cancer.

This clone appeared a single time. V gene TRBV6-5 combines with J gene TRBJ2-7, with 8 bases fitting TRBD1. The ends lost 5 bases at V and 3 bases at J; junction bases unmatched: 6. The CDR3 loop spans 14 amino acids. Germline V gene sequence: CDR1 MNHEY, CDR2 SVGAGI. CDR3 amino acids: CASSDRGGGYEQYF. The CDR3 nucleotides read TGTGCCAGCAGTGACAGGGGAGGCGGCTACGAGCAGTACTTC.

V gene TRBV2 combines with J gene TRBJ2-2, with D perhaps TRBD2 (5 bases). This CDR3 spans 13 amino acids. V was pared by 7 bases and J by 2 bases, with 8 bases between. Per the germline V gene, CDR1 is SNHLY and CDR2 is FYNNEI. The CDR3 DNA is TGTGCCAGCACGGGGAAAAACACCGGGGAGCTGTTTTTT. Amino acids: CASTGKNTGELFF. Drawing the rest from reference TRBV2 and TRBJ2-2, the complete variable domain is EPEVTQTPSHQVTQMGQEVILRCVPISNHLYFYWYRQILGQKVEFLVSFYNNEISEKSEIFDDQFSVERPDGSNFTLKIRSTKLEDSAMYFCASTGKNTGELFFGEGSRLTVL.

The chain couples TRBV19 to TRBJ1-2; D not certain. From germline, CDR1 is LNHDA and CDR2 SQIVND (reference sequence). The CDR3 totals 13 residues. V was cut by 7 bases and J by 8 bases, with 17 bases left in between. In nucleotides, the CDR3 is TGTGCCAGTAAATCCGGATACGAGTGGGGCTACACCTTC. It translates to CASKSGYEWGYTF.

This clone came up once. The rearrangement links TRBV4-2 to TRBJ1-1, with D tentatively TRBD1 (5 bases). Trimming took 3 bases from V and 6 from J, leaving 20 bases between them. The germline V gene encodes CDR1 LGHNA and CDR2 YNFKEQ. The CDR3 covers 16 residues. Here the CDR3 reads CASSQEGRLTDSEAFF. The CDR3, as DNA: TGTGCCAGCAGCCAGGAGGGGCGTCTGACCGATTCTGAAGCTTTCTTT.